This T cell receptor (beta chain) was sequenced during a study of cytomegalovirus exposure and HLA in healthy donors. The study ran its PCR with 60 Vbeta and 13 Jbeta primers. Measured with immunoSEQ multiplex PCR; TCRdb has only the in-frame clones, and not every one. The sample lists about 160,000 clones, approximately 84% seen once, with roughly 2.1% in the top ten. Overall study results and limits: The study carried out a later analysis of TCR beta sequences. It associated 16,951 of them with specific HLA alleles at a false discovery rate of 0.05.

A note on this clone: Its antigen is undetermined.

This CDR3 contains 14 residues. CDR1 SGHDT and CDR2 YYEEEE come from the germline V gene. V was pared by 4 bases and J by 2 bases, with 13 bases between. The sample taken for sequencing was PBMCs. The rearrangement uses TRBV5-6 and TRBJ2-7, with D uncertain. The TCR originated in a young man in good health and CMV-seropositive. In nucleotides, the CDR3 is TGTGCCAGCAGCGGAGCCCCGTCCCCCTACGAGCAGTACTTC. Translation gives CASSGAPSPYEQYF.